These 10 T cell receptor beta chains share one sample of origin, sequenced in a study of PD-1 blockade in mismatch repair-deficient tumors. Time point denoted: roughly 10-day in vitro stimulation with candidate neoantigen peptide 7. Sequencing used immunoSEQ multiplex PCR; TCRdb keeps in-frame clones, though not all of them. The sample lists nearly 9,000 clones; approximately 88% were seen once. No antigens are known for them. Specimen: cells cultured in vitro, collected from a patient treated with pembrolizumab. The origin of the receptors is an adult with mismatch repair-deficient cancer.

The chain joins TRBV18 to TRBJ1-1; TRBD1 might be the D (5 bases). The CDR3 runs 14 residues. Germline CDR1 is KGHSH and CDR2 is LQKENI. Between the trimmed V and J ends, which lost 0 bases and 7 bases, there was a span of 12 bases. CDR3 loop: CASSPPSRENEAFF. As DNA, the CDR3 is TGTGCCAGCTCACCACCTTCCAGGGAGAATGAAGCTTTCTTT.

V is TRBV30 and J is TRBJ2-1, with a weak D call TRBD1 (5 bases). This CDR3 is built from 11 residues. Germline V gene lookup returns CDR1 GTSNPN and CDR2 SVGIG (reference sequence). Trimming cost V 3 bases and J 12 bases, with 12 bases left between them. CDR3 region: CAWSRAKPQFF. The DNA for the CDR3 is TGTGCCTGGAGCAGGGCAAAACCGCAGTTCTTC.

This chain uses TRBV19 with TRBJ1-5, with TRBD1 identical over 7 bases. The CDR3 extends over 21 amino acids. V lost 2 bases, J lost 0 bases, and 19 bases stayed unmatched. The V gene's germline CDR1 is LNHDA and CDR2 SQIVND (reference sequence). The chain's CDR3 is CASSISPPDREWEHSNQPQHF. As DNA, the CDR3 is TGTGCCAGTAGTATAAGCCCCCCCGACAGGGAGTGGGAACATAGCAATCAGCCCCAGCATTTT.

The V call is TRBV2, the J call TRBJ1-1, with D possibly matching TRBD1 (5 bases). The CDR3 spans 14 residues. Deletions cut 3 bases from V and 10 bases from J, with 18 bases between. Germline lookup yields CDR1 SNHLY and CDR2 FYNNEI. The CDR3 loop is CASSESWGESGAFF. CDR3 nucleotides: TGTGCCAGCAGTGAGTCGTGGGGCGAGTCTGGAGCTTTCTTT.

The V gene is TRBV7-2, the J gene TRBJ1-2; the match to TRBD1 covers 8 bases. The CDR3 covers 15 residues. Germline CDR1 SGHTA, CDR2 FQGNSA. The V segment lost 2 bases and the J segment 7 bases; nucleotides outside the gene matches: 9. CDR3: CASSLIVQGARGYTF. CDR3 nucleotides: TGTGCCAGCAGCTTAATTGTCCAGGGGGCGCGTGGCTACACCTTC.

The rearrangement links TRBV7-6 to TRBJ1-3; D not certain. Trimming left V 5 bases short and J 0 bases short, with 11 bases between. The length of the CDR3 is 15 residues. Per germline, CDR1 SGHVS and CDR2 FNYEAQ. The CDR3 reads CASSPQWISGNTIYF. In DNA, the CDR3 is TGTGCCAGCAGCCCGCAATGGATCTCTGGAAACACCATATATTTT. The full variable domain, rest sourced from reference TRBV7-6 and TRBJ1-3, is GAGVSQSPRYKVTKRGQDVALRCDPISGHVSLYWYRQALGQGPEFLTYFNYEAQQDKSGLPNDRFSAERPEGSISTLTIQRTEQRDSAMYRCASSPQWISGNTIYFGEGSWLTVV.

J is TRBJ2-3 and V is TRBV19, with 14 bases aligning to TRBD2. Germline V lookup: CDR1 LNHDA, CDR2 SQIVND (reference sequence). The CDR3 consists of 18 residues. V gave up 3 bases and J gave up 0 bases; unmatched junction bases: 5. The CDR3, as DNA: TGTGCCAGTAGTATCCGGACTAGCGGGAGGCAAAGCACAGATACGCAGTATTTT. Translated, it gives CASSIRTSGRQSTDTQYF.

The chain combines TRBV7-9 with TRBJ2-7; the match to TRBD1 covers 9 bases. The CDR3 sequence is 15 residues long. Unmatched junction bases numbered 7, after V lost 5 bases and J lost 2 bases. Germline V gene lookup returns CDR1 SEHNR and CDR2 FQNEAQ (reference sequence). DNA for the CDR3: TGTGCCAGCAGCATCGGGACAGGGTATACCTACGAGCAGTACTTC. Protein: CASSIGTGYTYEQYF. Filled out from reference TRBV7-9 and TRBJ2-7, the complete variable domain reads DTGVSQNPRHKITKRGQNVTFRCDPISEHNRLYWYRQTLGQGPEFLTYFQNEAQLEKSRLLSDRFSAERPKGSFSTLEIQRTEQGDSAMYLCASSIGTGYTYEQYFGPGTRLTVT.

The rearrangement uses TRBV4-1 and TRBJ2-3; TRBD1 matches at 8 bases. V was clipped by 6 bases and J by 1 base; unmatched bases: 9. CDR1 and CDR2 from the germline V gene are MGHRA and YSYEKL. The CDR3 covers 16 residues. The CDR3 bases are TGCGCCAGCAGTGTCCCGGACAGGGTGGGCACAGATACGCAGTATTTT. It encodes CASSVPDRVGTDTQYF.

This rearrangement joins TRBV15 to TRBJ2-7; the D is unclear. The germline gives CDR1 LNHNV, CDR2 YYDKDF (reference sequence). There are 15 residues in the CDR3. Trimming stripped 0 bases from V and 6 bases from J, with 15 bases between. CDR3 protein: CATSREVGKASEQYF. CDR3 coding DNA: TGTGCCACCAGCAGAGAGGTTGGAAAAGCCTCCGAGCAGTACTTC.